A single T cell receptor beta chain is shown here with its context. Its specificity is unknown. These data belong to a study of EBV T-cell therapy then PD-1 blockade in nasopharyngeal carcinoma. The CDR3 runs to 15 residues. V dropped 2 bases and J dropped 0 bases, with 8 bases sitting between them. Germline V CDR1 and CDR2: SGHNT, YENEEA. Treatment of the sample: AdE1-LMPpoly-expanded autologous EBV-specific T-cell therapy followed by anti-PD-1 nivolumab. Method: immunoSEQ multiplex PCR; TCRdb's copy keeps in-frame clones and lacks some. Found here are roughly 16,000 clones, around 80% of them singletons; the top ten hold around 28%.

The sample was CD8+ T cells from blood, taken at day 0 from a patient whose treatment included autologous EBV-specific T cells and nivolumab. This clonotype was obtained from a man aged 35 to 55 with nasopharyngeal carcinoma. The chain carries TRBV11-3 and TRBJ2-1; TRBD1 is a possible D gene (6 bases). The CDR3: CASSLRDNSYNEQFF. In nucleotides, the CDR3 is TGTGCCAGCAGCTTACGGGACAACTCCTACAATGAGCAGTTCTTC. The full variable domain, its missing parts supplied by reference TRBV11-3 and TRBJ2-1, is EAGVVQSPRYKIIEKKQPVAFWCNPISGHNTLYWYLQNLGQGPELLIRYENEEAVDDSQLPKDRFSAERLKGVDSTLKIQPAELGDSAVYLCASSLRDNSYNEQFFGPGTRLTVL.